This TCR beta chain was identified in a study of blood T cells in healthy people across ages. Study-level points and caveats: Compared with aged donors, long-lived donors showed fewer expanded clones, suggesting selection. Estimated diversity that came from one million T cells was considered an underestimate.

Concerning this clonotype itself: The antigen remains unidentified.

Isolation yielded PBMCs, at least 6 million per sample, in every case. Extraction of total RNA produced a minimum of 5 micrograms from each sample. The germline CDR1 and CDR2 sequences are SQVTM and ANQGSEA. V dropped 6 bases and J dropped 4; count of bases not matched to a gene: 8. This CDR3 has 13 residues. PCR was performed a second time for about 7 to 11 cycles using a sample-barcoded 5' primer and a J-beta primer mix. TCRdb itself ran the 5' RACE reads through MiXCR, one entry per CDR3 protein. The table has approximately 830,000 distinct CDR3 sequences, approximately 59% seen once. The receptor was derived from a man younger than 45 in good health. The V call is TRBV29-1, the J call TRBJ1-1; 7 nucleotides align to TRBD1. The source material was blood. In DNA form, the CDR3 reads TGCAGCGTCCTAACAGGGGTAGGCACTGAAGCTTTCTTT. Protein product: CSVLTGVGTEAFF.